A single TCR beta chain is shown here with its context. This clonotype was recorded at least ten times. The antigen it binds to is not known. It has no much larger one-base neighbor in the sample; base qualities were not kept. Libraries from unsorted PBMCs were made from 2 million PBMCs kept in RNAlater at -80 degrees C until RNA extraction. Multiple sclerosis patients were enrolled in a US clinical protocol under which disease progression was evaluated by magnetic resonance imaging. Peripheral blood underwent Ficoll-Hypaque density gradient centrifugation to isolate PBMCs, which were then cryopreserved in liquid nitrogen. These data come from a study of neurological immune-mediated disorders (dated by TCRdb to between 2019 and 2020). Context from the whole study: Among the roughly 34 multiple sclerosis patients, relapsing-remitting MS was present in about 31 and secondary progressive MS was present in 3. Using UMI-based sequencing, the study compared peripheral blood TCR-beta repertoires from patients with HTLV-I-associated myelopathy (HAM/TSP), patients with multiple sclerosis, and healthy controls. The cohort comprised 68 subjects: 15 or so HAM/TSP patients, around 34 multiple sclerosis patients and about 20 healthy controls. The 95 to 110 TCR-beta libraries covered PBMC samples along with longitudinal samples, technical triplicates, and paired sorted CD4+ and CD8+ T-cell subsets. General findings and caveats noted by the study authors: Phylogenetic analysis grouped repertoires from 18 of 34 MS patients into a cluster of related CDR3 sequences, suggesting a possible repertoire-level signature. The MS cluster showed no association with clinical or MRI features, and the authors stated that larger cohorts are needed. TCR clonal expansion was greatest in HAM/TSP patients and smallest in MS patients, who ranked below even healthy controls. Expanded clones from different subjects shared no identical CDR3 amino acid sequences, which suggests that TCR-beta repertoires were private in all groups.

cDNA was synthesized by template-switch 5'RACE using a primer with a 10-nucleotide random unique molecular identifier that tagged each TCR transcript. Every sequencing run yielded over 200 million TCR-beta sequences covering 15-18 subjects. Total RNA was extracted with the RNeasy kit. TCR-beta VDJ regions were amplified with primers for the TCR constant region and the 5'RACE anchor, using the KAPA Real-time Library Amplification kit. Sample indexes and Illumina adaptors were added in a first PCR, after which library yield was increased in a second PCR. After Ampure bead purification, the TCR product of roughly 650 bp was size-selected on a 2% E-gel SizeSelection system. Before pooling, library quality was checked on a Bioanalyzer, concentration was measured with Qubit, and libraries were quantified with the Kapa Library Quantification kit. An Illumina HiSeq 2500 was used to sequence the libraries paired-end at 2 x 150 bp. To increase sequence diversity, roughly 24-30% phiX was spiked into each library pool. The paper's data handling went like this. Quality-filtered reads were processed with the UMI-based MiGEC pipeline, and over 85% of raw TCR sequences were removed by the MiGEC pipeline during error correction. VDJ genes were aligned to IMGT germline references, and clonotypes were defined by unique CDR3 amino acid sequence plus V-J genes. VDJtools evaluated clonal expansion, Shannon diversity and CDR3 relatedness (CalcPairwiseDistances, ClusterSamples); CLCbio workbench built phylogenetic trees. Clones with at least 8 unique UMIs were defined as expanded, with this threshold being based on coefficient-of-variation modelling across technical triplicates. TCRdb redid the processing of the public reads, applying fastp at Q25 and MiXCR, and retained in-frame beta chains. Records with the same CDR3 protein are collapsed into one entry carrying the most frequent genes and DNA. The V and J calls reflect TCRdb's pipeline rather than the authors' work. The sample yields 45,000 to 60,000 distinct CDR3 sequences; roughly 2.5% were counted once. The ten largest clones take up about 3% of the sample.

Cut back by 5 bases and 6 bases, the V and J ends lie 11 bases apart. The CDR3 numbers 13 residues from cysteine through phenylalanine. Solely the CDR3 DNA is kept, with 39 bases framed from the first base. The TCR originated in a man in his fifties or sixties with multiple sclerosis. The sequence joins TRBV12-3 or TRBV12-4 to TRBJ1-5; a confident D gene designation cannot be given. Sequenced material: PBMCs. This receptor carries the CDR3 CASSTVGGQPQHF. The DNA is TGTGCCAGCAGTACCGTTGGCGGTCAGCCCCAGCATTTT.